A selection of T cell receptor beta chains follows, all from one sample in a study of T-cell reconstitution after alpha-beta-depleted transplantation in children. TCRdb itself ran the PCR reads through MiXCR, one entry per CDR3 protein. The table shows 330,000 or so distinct CDR3 sequences, with about 7.3% occurring only once. The specimen was peripheral blood, collected 360 days after TCRalphabeta/CD19-depleted stem cell transplant. The receptors were sampled from a female patient aged 2-10 years who had a stem cell transplant for Fanconi anemia, so the T cells may come from the graft donor. CDR3s leave out the opening cysteine and the closing phenylalanine or tryptophan.

>TRBV14
ASSQEVDSLANTGELF
>TRBV7-3
ASSVNRGTNEKLF
>TRBV28
ASSFPRGRDYGYT
>TRBV5-4
ASSLVTYNEQF
>TRBV10-3
AISESGSGANVLT
>TRBV5-8
ASSIYRGYNEKLF
>TRBV28
ASRWDSSYNEQF
>TRBV7-7
ASSLVPSTYNEQF
>TRBV10-3
AISELAGTEAF
>TRBV7-9
ASSSLSGLAPHNEQF
>TRBV6-5
ASSSSRTVNTEAF
>TRBV20-1
SASDTQGTQY
>TRBV28
ASSLYGGLTDTQY
>TRBV20-1
SASLAGIGHQPQH
>TRBV7-3
ASSLNPGLGLANTEAF
>TRBV30
AWSPSGTGELF
>TRBV6-2/TRBV6-3
ASSNRQTPDRDAGELF
>TRBV6-4
ASSRRAQRGALNTGELF
>TRBV7-6
ASSLASRGTDTQY
>TRBV28
ASIGGTVEKLF
>TRBV6-5
ASSSRQGGNNEQF